Given below is one TCR beta chain in context. Its specificity is not known. This specimen belongs to a study of T cell responses to AZD1222 COVID-19 vaccine. The germline V gene encodes CDR1 DFQATT and CDR2 SNEGSKA (reference sequence). V gave up 3 bases and J gave up 5 bases, with 11 bases separating them. CDR3 size: 13 residues. Assay: immunoSEQ multiplex PCR; the TCRdb copy retains only in-frame clones and omits some. In the table there are around 100,000 clones, around 90% of which are singletons. Study results and limitations: Regions 160-218 and 743-854 dominated among vaccine-associated CD4 TCRs spanning spike.

The TCR was taken from an adult in good health. The sample consisted of peripheral blood, taken on day 0 of AZD1222 vaccination. The chain joins TRBV20-1 to TRBJ2-1, with D uncertain. The CDR3 coding sequence is TGCAGTGCTAGTAACGCCCTAGACAATGAGCAGTTCTTC. Protein: CSASNALDNEQFF.